What follows are 6 T cell receptor beta chains derived from one specimen sequenced in a study of early T cells in non-severe SARS-CoV-2 infection. TCRdb reanalysed the 5' RACE reads using MiXCR and keeps one entry per CDR3 protein. The data hold fewer than 120,000 distinct CDR3 sequences, with roughly an eighth observed a single time. Sequenced here: whole blood, sampled at baseline. Source of these receptors: an adult who was a healthcare worker with PCR-confirmed SARS-CoV-2 infection or an uninfected control (not recorded which).

The rearrangement uses TRBV7-3 and TRBJ1-3; maybe TRBD1 (6 bases). Trimming shortened V by 5 bases and J by 0 bases, and 14 bases separated the two germline ends. The CDR3 loop spans 16 amino acids. Germline V gene lookup returns CDR1 SGHTA and CDR2 FQGTGA. The CDR3: CASSPRTVFSGNTIYF. The CDR3 coding sequence is TGTGCCAGCAGCCCCCGGACAGTTTTCTCTGGAAACACCATATATTTT.

CDR3 region: CSAPALAGRTDTQYF. The CDR3 DNA is TGCAGTGCTCCAGCGCTAGCGGGGCGCACAGATACGCAGTATTTT. This chain joins TRBV20-1 and TRBJ2-3, with 9 bases lining up with TRBD2. The CDR3 is 15 amino acids. The junction had 7 bases not matched to a gene; V was cut back by 5 bases and J by 1 base. CDR1 and CDR2 (germline): DFQATT, SNEGSKA (reference sequence).

The chain links TRBV3-1 to TRBJ2-7; D is possibly TRBD2 (5 bases). The germline V and J ends were trimmed by 5 bases and 3 bases, with 14 bases remaining between them. Germline-derived CDR1 and CDR2 are LGHDT and YNNKEL (reference sequence). The length of the CDR3 is 14 residues. The CDR3 region is CASSVSFGVYEQYF. In nucleotides, the CDR3 is TGTGCCAGCAGCGTAAGTTTCGGGGTCTACGAGCAGTACTTC.

Only a few counts were recorded for this clonotype. The chain has TRBV6-1 and TRBJ2-1; 8 bases fit TRBD2. The CDR3 is made up of 15 amino acids. V lost 2 bases, J lost 5 bases, and 5 bases stayed unmatched. Germline V gene lookup returns CDR1 MNHNS and CDR2 SASEGT. CDR3 DNA sequence: TGTGCCAGCAGTGAACAGGCGGGGGGAAACAATGAGCAGTTCTTC. Residues: CASSEQAGGNNEQFF.

Only a few counts were recorded for this clonotype. This chain connects TRBV20-1 to TRBJ1-2; 7 bases are shared with TRBD1. The CDR3 runs to 14 residues. V shed 5 bases, J shed 4 bases, and the junction held 10 bases outside the gene matches. CDR1 and CDR2 (germline): DFQATT, SNEGSKA (reference sequence). CDR3 loop: CSAERTGLIYGYTF. Here the CDR3 DNA reads TGCAGTGCTGAAAGGACAGGTTTGATCTATGGCTACACCTTC.

In this sample, this clonotype turned up a few times. This sequence joins TRBV5-1 and TRBJ2-3; unclear D gene. Germline CDR1 is SGHRS and CDR2 is YFSETQ. V was cut by 0 bases and J by 1 base, with 18 bases left in between. The CDR3 extends over 18 amino acids. The CDR3 spells CASSLVGWTEFRTDTQYF. CDR3 coding DNA: TGCGCCAGCAGCTTGGTTGGGTGGACGGAATTTCGCACAGATACGCAGTATTTT. The full variable domain, completed using reference TRBV5-1 and TRBJ2-3, is KAGVTQTPRYLIKTRGQQVTLSCSPISGHRSVSWYQQTPGQGLQFLFEYFSETQRNKGNFPGRFSGRQFSNSRSEMNVSTLELGDSALYLCASSLVGWTEFRTDTQYFGPGTRLTVL.